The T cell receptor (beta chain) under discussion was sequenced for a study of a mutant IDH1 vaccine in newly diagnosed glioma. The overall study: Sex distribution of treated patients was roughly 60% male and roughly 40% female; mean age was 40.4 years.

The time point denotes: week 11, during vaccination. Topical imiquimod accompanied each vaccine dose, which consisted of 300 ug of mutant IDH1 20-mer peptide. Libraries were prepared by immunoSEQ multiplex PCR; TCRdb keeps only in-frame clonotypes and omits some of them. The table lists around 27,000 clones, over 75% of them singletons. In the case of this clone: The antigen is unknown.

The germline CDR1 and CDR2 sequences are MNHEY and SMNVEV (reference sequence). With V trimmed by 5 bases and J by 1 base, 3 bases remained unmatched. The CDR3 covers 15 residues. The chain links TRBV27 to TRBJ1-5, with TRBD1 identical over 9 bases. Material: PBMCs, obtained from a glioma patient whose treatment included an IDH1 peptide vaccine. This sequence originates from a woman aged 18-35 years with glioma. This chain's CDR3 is CASSPDRGSNQPQHF. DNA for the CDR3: TGTGCCAGCAGTCCCGACAGGGGGAGCAATCAGCCCCAGCATTTT.